One and the same sample provided the 3 T cell receptor beta chains below, sequenced in a study of cytomegalovirus exposure and HLA in healthy donors listed by TCRdb under 2017. Library construction relied on the immunoSEQ multiplex PCR assay. The multiplex PCR relied on a mix of 60 forward primers for TCR Vbeta segments and 13 reverse primers for TCR Jbeta segments. TCRdb took this table from immuneACCESS and kept in-frame rearrangements with V and J called. Such tables lack part of the clones; where checked against another copy, unresolved V genes explain under half of the gap, and the rest is unexplained. The sample table holds about 140,000 clones, of which around two thirds were seen once. The top ten clonotypes cover around 1.9% of the sample. The sample comprised PBMCs. Receptors originate from a male donor in good health and CMV-seronegative.

This sequence joins TRBV19 and TRBJ2-2; weak D call: TRBD1 (5 bases). Trimming shortened V by 7 bases and J by 6 bases, and 15 bases separated the two germline ends. There are 14 residues in the CDR3. Germline values: CDR1 LNHDA, CDR2 SQIVND (reference sequence). Here the CDR3 DNA reads TGTGCCAGTAATAAGGGGCTAAAGCCCGGGGAGCTGTTTTTT. Encoded protein: CASNKGLKPGELFF.

V gene TRBV11-2 combines with J gene TRBJ2-2, with D tentatively TRBD1 (6 bases). CDR3 length: 17 amino acids. With 0 bases removed from V and 4 bases from J, the gap between germline ends came to 15 bases. Germline V gene data show CDR1 as SGHAT and CDR2 as FQNNGV. The CDR3 region has the DNA TGTGCCAGCAGCTTAGATGTCCCAGGGGTGATCACCGGGGAGCTGTTTTTT. Its protein is CASSLDVPGVITGELFF. The complete variable domain, with remaining parts taken from reference TRBV11-2 and TRBJ2-2, reads EAGVAQSPRYKIIEKRQSVAFWCNPISGHATLYWYQQILGQGPKLLIQFQNNGVVDDSQLPKDRFSAERLKGVDSTLKIQPAKLEDSAVYLCASSLDVPGVITGELFFGEGSRLTVL.

The chain links TRBV18 to TRBJ2-7; tentative D call: TRBD1 (5 bases). Germline V gene data show CDR1 as KGHSH and CDR2 as LQKENI. Trimming took 2 bases from V and 4 from J, leaving 9 bases between them. The CDR3 spans 13 residues. The CDR3 bases are TGTGCCAGCTCACCATCAGGGATGTACGAGCAGTACTTC. It yields the protein CASSPSGMYEQYF.